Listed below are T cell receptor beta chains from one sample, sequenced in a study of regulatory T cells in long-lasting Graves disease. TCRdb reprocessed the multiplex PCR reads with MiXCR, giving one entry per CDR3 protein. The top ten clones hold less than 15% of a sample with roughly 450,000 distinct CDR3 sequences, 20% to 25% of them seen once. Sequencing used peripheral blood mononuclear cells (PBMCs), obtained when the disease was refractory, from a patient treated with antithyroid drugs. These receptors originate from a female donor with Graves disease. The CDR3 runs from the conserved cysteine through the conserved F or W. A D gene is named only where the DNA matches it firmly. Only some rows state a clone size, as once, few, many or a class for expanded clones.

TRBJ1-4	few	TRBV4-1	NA	CASSSISTATNEKLFF	TGCGCCAGCAGCTCCATTTCGACGGCAACTAATGAAAAACTGTTTTTT
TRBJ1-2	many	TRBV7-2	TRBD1	CASSPGTDIGYTF	TGTGCCAGCAGCCCCGGGACAGATATTGGCTACACCTTC
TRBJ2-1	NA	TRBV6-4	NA	CASSYSYLDNEQFF	TGTGCCAGCAGTTACTCTTACCTGGACAATGAGCAGTTCTTC
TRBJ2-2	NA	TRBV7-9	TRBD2	CASSSRGLAANTGELFF	TGTGCCAGCAGCTCTCGAGGACTAGCGGCCAACACCGGGGAGCTGTTTTTT
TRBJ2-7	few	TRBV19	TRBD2	CASSSSPGGPLDEQYF	TGTGCCAGTAGTTCGTCCCCGGGGGGGCCCTTGGACGAGCAGTACTTC
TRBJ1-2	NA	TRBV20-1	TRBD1	CSARDHRDRDYGYTF	TGCAGTGCTAGAGATCACCGAGACAGGGACTATGGCTACACCTTC
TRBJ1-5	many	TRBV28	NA	CASISGGQPQHF	TGTGCCAGCATTTCGGGAGGCCAGCCCCAGCATTTT
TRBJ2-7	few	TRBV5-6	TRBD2	CASSSVGLAGSYEQYF	TGTGCCAGCAGCTCAGTGGGACTAGCGGGATCCTACGAGCAGTACTTC
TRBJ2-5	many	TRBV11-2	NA	CASSSRGTRGQETQYF	TGTGCCAGCAGCTCCCGAGGCACGAGAGGTCAAGAGACCCAGTACTTC
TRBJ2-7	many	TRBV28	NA	CASSLDRLPQYF	TGTGCCAGCAGTTTAGACAGGTTGCCACAGTACTTC
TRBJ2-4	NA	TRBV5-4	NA	CASSSGPSRQYF	TGTGCCAGCAGCTCCGGGCCATCTCGTCAGTACTTC
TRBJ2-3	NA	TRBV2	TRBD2	CASSESRLAGGPDTQYF	TGTGCCAGCAGTGAAAGTCGGCTAGCGGGAGGTCCAGATACGCAGTATTTT
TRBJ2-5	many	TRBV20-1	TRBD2	CSARAVGRAETQYF	TGCAGTGCTAGGGCGGTTGGGAGGGCGGAGACCCAGTACTTC
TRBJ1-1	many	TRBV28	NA	CASSLDLGTMNTEAFF	TGTGCCAGCAGTTTAGATCTCGGGACAATGAACACTGAAGCTTTCTTT
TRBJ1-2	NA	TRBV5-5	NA	CASSLGQPAYGYTF	TGTGCCAGCAGCTTAGGGCAGCCAGCCTATGGCTACACCTTC
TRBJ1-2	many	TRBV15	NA	CATSRGNDPSYGYTF	TGTGCCACCAGCAGGGGCAACGACCCATCCTATGGCTACACCTTC
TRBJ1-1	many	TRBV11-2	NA	CASSPRLGRTNTEAFF	TGTGCCAGCAGCCCCAGATTGGGGCGGACAAACACTGAAGCTTTCTTT
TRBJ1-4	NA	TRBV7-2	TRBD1	CASSVGQGDEKLFF	TGTGCCAGCAGCGTAGGACAGGGCGACGAAAAACTGTTTTTT
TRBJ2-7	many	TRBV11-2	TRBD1	CASRRPGTGTYEQYF	TGTGCCAGCAGACGCCCCGGGACAGGCACCTACGAGCAGTACTTC
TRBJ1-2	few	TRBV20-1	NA	CSASRGGVYGYTF	TGCAGTGCTAGTAGGGGGGGTGTTTATGGCTACACCTTC
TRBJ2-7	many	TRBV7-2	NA	CASSPSGTWGWQYF	TGTGCCAGCAGCCCGTCAGGGACATGGGGTTGGCAGTACTTC
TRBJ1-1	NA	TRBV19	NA	CASSRSLGAENTEAFF	TGTGCCAGTAGTCGAAGTTTGGGGGCTGAGAACACTGAAGCTTTCTTT